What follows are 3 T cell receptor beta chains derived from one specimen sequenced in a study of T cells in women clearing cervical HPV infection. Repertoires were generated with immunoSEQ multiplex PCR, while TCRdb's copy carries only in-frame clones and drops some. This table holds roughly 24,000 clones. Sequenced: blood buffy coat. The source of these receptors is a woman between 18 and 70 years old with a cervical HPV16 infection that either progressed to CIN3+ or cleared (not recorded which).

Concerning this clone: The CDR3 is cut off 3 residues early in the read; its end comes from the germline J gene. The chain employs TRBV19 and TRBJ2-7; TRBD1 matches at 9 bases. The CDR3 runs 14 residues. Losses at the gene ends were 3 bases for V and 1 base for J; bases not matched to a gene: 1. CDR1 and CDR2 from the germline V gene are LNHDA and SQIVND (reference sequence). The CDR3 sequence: CASSMGTGSYEQYF. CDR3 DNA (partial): TGTGCCAGTAGTATGGGGACAGGGTCCTACGAG.

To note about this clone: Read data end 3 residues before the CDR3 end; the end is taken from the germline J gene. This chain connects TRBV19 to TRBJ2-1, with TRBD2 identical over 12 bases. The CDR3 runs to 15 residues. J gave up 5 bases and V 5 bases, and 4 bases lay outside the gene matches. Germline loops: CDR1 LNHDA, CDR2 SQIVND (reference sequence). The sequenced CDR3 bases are TGTGCCAGTAGTGGAAGACTAGCGGGGGACAATGAG. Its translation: CASSGRLAGDNE. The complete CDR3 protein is CASSGRLAGDNEQFF. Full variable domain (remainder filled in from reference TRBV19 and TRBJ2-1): DGGITQSPKYLFRKEGQNVTLSCEQNLNHDAMYWYRQDPGQGLRLIYYSQIVNDFQKGDIAEGYSVSREKKESFPLTVTSAQKNPTAFYLCASSGRLAGDNEQFFGPGTRLTVL.

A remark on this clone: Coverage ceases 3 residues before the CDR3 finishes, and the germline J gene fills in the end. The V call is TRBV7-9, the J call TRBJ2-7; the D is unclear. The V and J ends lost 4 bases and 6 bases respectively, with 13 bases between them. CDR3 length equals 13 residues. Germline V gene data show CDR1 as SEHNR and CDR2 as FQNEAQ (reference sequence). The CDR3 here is CASSSSPGPEQYF. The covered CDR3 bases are TGTGCCAGCAGCTCGTCCCCAGGCCCCGAG.